This T cell receptor (beta chain) originates from a study of T cells in tuberculosis. Findings of the study overall: Shorter CDR3-alpha in active tuberculosis partly drove smaller distances.

The V gene end was trimmed by 6 bases and the J gene end by 6 bases; junction bases not matched to a gene: 4. CDR3 length: 13 amino acids. Germline assignment: CDR1 SNHLY and CDR2 FYNNEI. This clone was recorded only once. Its specificity is unknown. The table came from immunoSEQ multiplex PCR; TCRdb's copy has only in-frame clones and leaves some out. The data show 35,000 to 55,000 clones, 90% to 95% seen once. Latent tuberculosis screening used tuberculin skin test and IGRA at entry. Input material: PBMCs. This chain joins TRBV2 and TRBJ2-2; 7 nucleotides line up with TRBD2. The TCR originated in a donor between 5 and 29 years old with latent tuberculosis or without tuberculosis infection. CDR3 DNA sequence: TGTGCCAGCAGGGGCCGGGGGGCCGGGGAGCTGTTTTTT. Translated: CASRGRGAGELFF.